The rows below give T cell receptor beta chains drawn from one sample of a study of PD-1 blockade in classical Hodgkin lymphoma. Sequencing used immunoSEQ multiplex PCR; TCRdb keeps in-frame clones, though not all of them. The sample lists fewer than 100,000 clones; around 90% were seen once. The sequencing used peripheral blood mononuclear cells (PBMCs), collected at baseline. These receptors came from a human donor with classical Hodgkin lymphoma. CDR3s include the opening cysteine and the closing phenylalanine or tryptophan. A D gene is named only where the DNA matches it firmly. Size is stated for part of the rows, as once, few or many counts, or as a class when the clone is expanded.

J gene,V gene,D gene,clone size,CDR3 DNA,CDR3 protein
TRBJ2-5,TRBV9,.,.,TGTGCCAGCAGCGTAGGGACCCTCGTATCCCGCAGTCGAGAGACCCAGTACTTC,CASSVGTLVSRSRETQYF
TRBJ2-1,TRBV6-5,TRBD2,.,TGTGCCAGCAGTTACGGACTAGCGGGGTACAATGAGCAGTTCTTC,CASSYGLAGYNEQFF
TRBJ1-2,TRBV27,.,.,TGTGCCAGCAGTTTATACGGAGATAACTATGGCTACACCTTC,CASSLYGDNYGYTF
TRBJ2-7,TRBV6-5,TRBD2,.,TGTGCCAGCGAAAGCGGGAGTAGGTACGAGCAGTACTTC,CASESGSRYEQYF
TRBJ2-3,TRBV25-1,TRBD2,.,TGTGCCAGCCAGCGGGAGTTCTCAGATACGCAGTATTTT,CASQREFSDTQYF
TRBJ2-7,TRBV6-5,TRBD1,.,TGTGCCAGCAGTCGGGACAGGGTTTACGAGCAGTACTTC,CASSRDRVYEQYF
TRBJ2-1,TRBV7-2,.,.,TGTGCCACCCGACGCCAGGACAGCAGCTACAATGAGCAGTTCTTC,CATRRQDSSYNEQFF
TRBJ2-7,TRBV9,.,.,TGTGCCAGCAGCGTAAACGCAAACTACGAGCAGTACTTC,CASSVNANYEQYF
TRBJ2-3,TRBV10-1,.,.,TGCGCCAGCAGTGAGCCCGACGACGCCCCACTAGGAGATACGCAGTATTTT,CASSEPDDAPLGDTQYF
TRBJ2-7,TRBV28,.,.,TGTGCCAGCAGTTTTCGTAGTCTGGCGGGCCAAGGGCTCGAGCAGTACTTC,CASSFRSLAGQGLEQYF
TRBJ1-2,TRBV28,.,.,TGTGCCAGCAGTCTCTATTTGTCTCCCCCCGAGGGATCGGACTATGGCTACACCTTC,CASSLYLSPPEGSDYGYTF
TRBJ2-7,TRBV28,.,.,TGTGCCAGCAGTTTACCAGGGGTCGGCTACGAGCAGTACTTC,CASSLPGVGYEQYF
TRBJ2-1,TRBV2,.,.,TGTGCCAGCAGTGTAAGTCCGGGACATCCATACAATGAGCAGTTCTTC,CASSVSPGHPYNEQFF
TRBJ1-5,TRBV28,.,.,TGTGCCAGCAGCTCACAGGCTCAGCCCCAGCATTTT,CASSSQAQPQHF
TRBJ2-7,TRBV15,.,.,TGTGCCACCAGCAGAGATTGGGCAGGGAGTTACGAGCAGTACTTC,CATSRDWAGSYEQYF
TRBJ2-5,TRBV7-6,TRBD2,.,TGTGCCAGCGGACAGCGGGAGAGGGAGACCCAGTACTTC,CASGQRERETQYF
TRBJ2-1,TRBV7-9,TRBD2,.,TGTGCCAGCAGCGAAACGGAGACTAGCGGGGGGAGTGAGCAGTTCTTC,CASSETETSGGSEQFF
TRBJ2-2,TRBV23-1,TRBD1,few,TGCGCCAGCAGTTTATTTCTACAGGGGTCCAGATGGACCGGGGAGCTGTTTTTT,CASSLFLQGSRWTGELFF
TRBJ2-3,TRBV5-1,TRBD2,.,TGCGCCAGCAGCTTGGGGGGACTAGCGGGAACAGATACGCAGTATTTT,CASSLGGLAGTDTQYF
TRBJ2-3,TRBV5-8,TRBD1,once,TGTGCCAGCAGCCTTGCCGGGACAGGGCTCACAGATACGCAGTATTTT,CASSLAGTGLTDTQYF
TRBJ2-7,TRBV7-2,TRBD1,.,TGTGCCAGCAGCTTAGGACAGGGGGCATACGAGCAGTACTTC,CASSLGQGAYEQYF
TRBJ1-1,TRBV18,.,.,TGTGCCAGCTCACCCCGACAGGAGGTGAACACTGAAGCTTTCTTT,CASSPRQEVNTEAFF
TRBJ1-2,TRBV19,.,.,TGTGCCAGTAGCAATGGGACGAGAGGCTACACCTTC,CASSNGTRGYTF
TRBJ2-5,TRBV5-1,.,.,TGCGCCAGCAGCTTGGAATCGGACGTCGCTAGGACCCAGTACTTC,CASSLESDVARTQYF
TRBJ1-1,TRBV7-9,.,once,TGTGCCAGCAGCTTACGAGGGTTTGAAGCTTTCTTT,CASSLRGFEAFF
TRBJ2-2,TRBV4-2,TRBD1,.,TGTGCCAGCAGCCACCTGGGACAGGGGGGTACCGGGGAGCTGTTTTTT,CASSHLGQGGTGELFF
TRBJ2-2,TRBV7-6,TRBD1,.,TGTGCCAGCAGCCTGGGGACAGGGGATAGCACCGGGGAGCTGTTTTTT,CASSLGTGDSTGELFF
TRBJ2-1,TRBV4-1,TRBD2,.,TGCGCCAGCAGCCAAACGCTAGCGGGAGACCATCAGTTCTTC,CASSQTLAGDHQFF
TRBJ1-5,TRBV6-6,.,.,TGTGCCAGCACCCTTTTCCCGGAAGAAGGCAATCAGCCCCAGCATTTT,CASTLFPEEGNQPQHF
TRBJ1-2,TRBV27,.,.,TGTGCCAGCAGTTCAGTGGAATCCTTCTATGGCTACACCTTC,CASSSVESFYGYTF
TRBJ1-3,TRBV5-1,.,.,TGCGCCAGCAGCTCGGACCCCCGAGGAGGAAACACCATATATTTT,CASSSDPRGGNTIYF
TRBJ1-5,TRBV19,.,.,TGTGCCAGTAGTAGCCAAGGACTGGGGTGGCCCCAGCATTTT,CASSSQGLGWPQHF
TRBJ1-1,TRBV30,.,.,TGTGCCTGGAGTTGGAACACTGAAGCTTTCTTT,CAWSWNTEAFF
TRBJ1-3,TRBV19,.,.,TGTGCCAGTAGTATAGACCCCGACGGCGCGGCCCTATACACCATATATTTT,CASSIDPDGAALYTIYF
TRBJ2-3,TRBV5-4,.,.,TGTGCCAGCAGCTTGTCACCAGGGGGGTCCACAGATACGCAGTATTTT,CASSLSPGGSTDTQYF
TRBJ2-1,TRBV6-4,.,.,TGTGCCAGCAGTGCCATGGGGGAGCAGTTCTTC,CASSAMGEQFF
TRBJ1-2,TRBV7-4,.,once,TGTGCCAGCAGCTTAGGGGCGGGCTATGGCTACACCTTC,CASSLGAGYGYTF
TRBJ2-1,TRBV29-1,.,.,TGCAGCGTTGAAGTCACTCTCTGGGGGGAGCTGGATAATGAGCAGTTCTTC,CSVEVTLWGELDNEQFF
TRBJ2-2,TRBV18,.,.,TGTGCCAGCTCAGGAGTGTTAACGAGCGGGCCTACCCACACCGGGGAGCTGTTTTTT,CASSGVLTSGPTHTGELFF
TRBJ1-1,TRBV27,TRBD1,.,TGTGCCAGCAGTCTGACAGGGCTGAACACTGAAGCTTTCTTT,CASSLTGLNTEAFF
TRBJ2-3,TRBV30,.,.,TGTGGGGGGGCGTTGGCGGGAGCGGGAGATACGCAGTATTTT,CGGALAGAGDTQYF
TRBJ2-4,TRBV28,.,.,TGTGCCAGCACCTCGACACGGACCCCAAAAAACATTCAGTACTTC,CASTSTRTPKNIQYF